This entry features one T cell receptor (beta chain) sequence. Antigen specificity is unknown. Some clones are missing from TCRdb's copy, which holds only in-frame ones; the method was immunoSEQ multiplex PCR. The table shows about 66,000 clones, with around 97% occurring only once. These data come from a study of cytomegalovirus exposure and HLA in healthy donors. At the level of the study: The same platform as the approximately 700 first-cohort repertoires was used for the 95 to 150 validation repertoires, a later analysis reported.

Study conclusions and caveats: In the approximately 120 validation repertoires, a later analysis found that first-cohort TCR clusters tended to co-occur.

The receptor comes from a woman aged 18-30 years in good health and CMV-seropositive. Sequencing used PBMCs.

The CDR3 reads CASSYGFQAAGLADEQYF. In DNA, the CDR3 is TGCGCCAGCAGCTACGGGTTCCAGGCGGCAGGACTAGCGGATGAGCAGTACTTC. The chain uses TRBV5-1 and TRBJ2-7; 10 bases agree with TRBD2. CDR3 length equals 18 residues. CDR1 and CDR2 (germline): SGHRS, YFSETQ. After removal of 3 bases from V and 7 bases from J, the junction contained 19 bases not matched to a gene.